A single sample gave rise to the 20 T cell receptor beta chains below, sequenced in a study of radiation and T cells in renal cell carcinoma. As for time point: baseline pretreatment blood. Treatment reported: 15 Gy SBRT to primary tumor, nephrectomy 4 weeks later. Clones were read by immunoSEQ multiplex PCR, and TCRdb kept only the in-frame ones, dropping some. The table records about 59,000 clones, about three quarters of them present only once. Source: blood, taken from a patient whose treatment included radiotherapy and nephrectomy. These receptors were taken from a man between 60 and 70 years old with renal cell carcinoma.

V is TRBV27 and J is TRBJ1-5; no clear D gene. Germline loops: CDR1 MNHEY, CDR2 SMNVEV (reference sequence). The CDR3 is 13 residues long. V was clipped by 3 bases and J by 0 bases, with 3 bases between them. The CDR3 DNA sequence: TGTGCCAGCAGTTTCAATAGCAATCAGCCCCAGCATTTT. It is translated as CASSFNSNQPQHF.

The rearrangement uses TRBV6-5 and TRBJ1-3; unclear D gene. This CDR3 is built from 15 residues. With 2 bases removed from V and 0 bases from J, the gap between germline ends came to 8 bases. CDR1 is MNHEY and CDR2 is SVGAGI in the germline V gene. The CDR3 DNA reads TGTGCCAGCAGTTACCTCGGAATCTCTGGAAACACCATATATTTT. Protein: CASSYLGISGNTIYF.

The J gene is TRBJ1-4, the V gene TRBV6-1; TRBD1 aligns across 12 bases. The CDR3 is 20 amino acids. V lost 1 base and J lost 0; bases outside the gene matches: 9. Germline loops: CDR1 MNHNS, CDR2 SASEGT. CDR3 nucleotide sequence: TGTGCCAGCAGTGAAGAAGGGGACAGGGGGCTTTTGGCAACTAATGAAAAACTGTTTTTT. It encodes CASSEEGDRGLLATNEKLFF.

This clone was observed once. The chain uses TRBV7-6 and TRBJ2-1; D might be TRBD2 (5 bases). Trimming took off 1 base at V and 7 bases at J, with 5 bases between the two ends. Germline-derived CDR1 and CDR2 are SGHVS and FNYEAQ. The CDR3 extends over 12 amino acids. Written as DNA, the CDR3 is TGTGCCAGCAGCTTAGGGGAGAATGAGCAGTTCTTC. Residues: CASSLGENEQFF.

The chain is built from TRBV7-2 and TRBJ1-2, with D unresolved. Germline V CDR1 and CDR2: SGHTA, FQGNSA. Trimming pared 1 base from V and 4 bases from J, leaving 13 bases between. The CDR3 has 15 amino acids. CDR3 protein: CASSLGWIKRYGYTF. CDR3 DNA: TGTGCCAGCAGCTTAGGATGGATCAAACGCTATGGCTACACCTTC.

The chain links TRBV7-2 to TRBJ1-3; D uncertain. The germline V gene has CDR1 SGHTA and CDR2 FQGNSA. This CDR3 has 15 amino acids. Trimming took 1 base from V and 0 from J, leaving 7 bases between them. The CDR3 region is CASSLVWGSGNTIYF. The CDR3 DNA is TGTGCCAGCAGCTTAGTATGGGGCTCTGGAAACACCATATATTTT.

The chain joins TRBV10-3 to TRBJ1-5; perhaps TRBD1 as D (5 bases). There are 15 residues in the CDR3. Trimming took off 0 bases at V and 7 bases at J, with 13 bases between the two ends. Germline values: CDR1 ENHRY, CDR2 SYGVKD. The CDR3 sequence: CAISESGATVQPQHF. The CDR3 nucleotides are TGTGCCATCAGTGAGTCCGGGGCGACAGTACAGCCCCAGCATTTT.

The chain recombines TRBV9 with TRBJ2-1; 7 nucleotides align to TRBD2. Germline V gene data show CDR1 as SGDLS and CDR2 as YYNGEE. This CDR3 contains 15 residues. V lost 0 bases, J lost 3 bases, and 3 bases stayed unmatched. DNA of the CDR3: TGTGCCAGCAGCGTAGGCGGGAGTAACTACAATGAGCAGTTCTTC. Protein product: CASSVGGSNYNEQFF.

The V and J genes are TRBV11-2 and TRBJ1-1; a possible D gene is TRBD1 (6 bases). The germline CDR1 and CDR2 sequences are SGHAT and FQNNGV. This CDR3 has 13 residues. V dropped 7 bases and J dropped 0 bases, with 9 bases sitting between them. The CDR3 DNA is TGTGCCAGCACGCAGGGGTTGAACACTGAAGCTTTCTTT. Translation gives CASTQGLNTEAFF.

This chain links TRBV23-1 with TRBJ1-2; D remains unclear. TRBV23-1 is designated an ORF whose function remains uncertain. Trimming cost V 0 bases and J 4 bases, with 27 bases left between them. The CDR3 loop spans 20 amino acids. CDR3 sequence reads: CASSQSIRGKPRAPLYGYTF. The DNA of the CDR3 is TGCGCCAGCAGTCAATCGATCCGGGGTAAACCGAGGGCCCCTCTCTATGGCTACACCTTC.

The genes are TRBV6-6 and TRBJ1-1; tentatively, D is TRBD1 (5 bases). Trimming stripped 4 bases from V and 5 bases from J, with 20 bases between. Germline CDR1 and CDR2: MNHNY and SVGAGI (reference sequence). The CDR3 has 16 residues. The DNA of the CDR3 is TGTGCCAGCAGTTCCCTGACAGTAGTAGGAGGGACTGAAGCTTTCTTT. It translates to CASSSLTVVGGTEAFF.

This rearrangement joins TRBV5-1 to TRBJ2-1, with D possibly being TRBD1 or TRBD2 (6 bases each). Per germline, CDR1 SGHRS and CDR2 YFSETQ. The CDR3 loop spans 15 amino acids. The germline V and J ends were trimmed by 5 bases and 7 bases, with 19 bases remaining between them. For the CDR3, the DNA is TGCGCCAGCAGTCATAACGGGGGCGCCTGGAATGAGCAGTTCTTC. Translating gives CASSHNGGAWNEQFF.

The CDR3 region has the DNA TGTGCCAGCAGCTTAGGGGGGCCCTCTACTAACTATGGCTACACCTTC. Translated: CASSLGGPSTNYGYTF. The rearrangement links TRBV7-2 to TRBJ1-2; D possibly corresponds to TRBD1 (6 bases). The CDR3 is 16 amino acids. V was shortened by 1 base and J by 0 bases, with 12 bases between the two germline ends. Germline CDR1 reads SGHTA; CDR2 reads FQGNSA.

Note on this clone: Sequence at one end of the junction differs from germline and may be a read error. This chain links TRBV7-2 with TRBJ2-7; D may be TRBD1 or TRBD2 (5 bases each). The CDR3 covers 11 residues. Germline V gives CDR1 SGHTA, CDR2 FQGNSA. The CDR3 spells CASSLMGVPHF. In DNA, the CDR3 is TGTGCCAGCAGCTTAATGGGGGTACCCCACTTC. The whole variable domain, filled in from reference TRBV7-2 and TRBJ2-7, reads GAGVSQSPSNKVTEKGKDVELRCDPISGHTALYWYRQSLGQGLEFLIYFQGNSAPDKSGLPSDRFSAERTGGSVSTLTIQRTQQEDSAVYLCASSLMGVPHFGPGTRLTVT.

In its sample, this clone was seen once. The V gene is TRBV20-1, the J gene TRBJ2-1; D is unresolved. The V end was cut by 2 bases, the J end by 5 bases, with 4 bases between. The CDR3 is 11 amino acids. The germline V gene has CDR1 DFQATT and CDR2 SNEGSKA (reference sequence). The CDR3, as DNA: TGCAGTGCTAGACACAACAATGAGCAGTTCTTC. It specifies CSARHNNEQFF.

This clone was seen a handful of times. V and J are TRBV11-2 and TRBJ1-1, with D possibly TRBD1 on 6 matching bases. V lost 4 bases and J 7 bases, leaving 10 bases between the germline ends. This CDR3 is built from 12 residues. From germline, CDR1 is SGHAT and CDR2 FQNNGV. The CDR3 protein is CASSSQGIEAFF. In DNA, the CDR3 is TGTGCCAGCAGCTCCCAGGGGATTGAAGCTTTCTTT.

This clone was seen once. The chain links TRBV4-3 to TRBJ1-1; weak D call: TRBD1 (5 bases). The germline CDR1 and CDR2 sequences are LGHNA and YSLEER. The CDR3 totals 14 residues. V was cut by 4 bases and J by 8 bases, with 17 bases left in between. CDR3 DNA: TGCGCCAGCAGCCGGTCCTTTGGGGCTAAGGAAGCTTTCTTT. Translation: CASSRSFGAKEAFF.

This chain links TRBV14 with TRBJ2-7, with TRBD1 as a possible D gene (5 bases). The germline V gene has CDR1 SGHDN and CDR2 FVKESK. CDR3 length: 17 amino acids. V was shortened by 4 bases and J by 2 bases, with 21 bases between the two germline ends. The CDR3 DNA reads TGTGCCAGCAGCCTAACCTACACTGGGGCACGGCCCTACGAGCAGTACTTC. Its translation is CASSLTYTGARPYEQYF.

The J gene is TRBJ1-2, the V gene TRBV9, with a weak D call TRBD1 (6 bases). CDR3 length: 15 residues. Deletions cut 3 bases from V and 5 bases from J, with 17 bases between. Germline CDR1 reads SGDLS; CDR2 reads YYNGEE. Written as DNA, the CDR3 is TGTGCCAGCAGCGCCGAACAGGGAACACGATATGGCTACACCTTC. Protein sequence: CASSAEQGTRYGYTF.

The V gene is TRBV14, the J gene TRBJ2-3; D is uncertain. This CDR3 has 14 amino acids. Germline V gene sequence: CDR1 SGHDN, CDR2 FVKESK. Trimming left V 2 bases short and J 2 bases short, with 8 bases between. The CDR3 sequence is CASSQQRPTDTQYF. DNA for the CDR3: TGTGCCAGCAGCCAACAGCGCCCCACAGATACGCAGTATTTT.